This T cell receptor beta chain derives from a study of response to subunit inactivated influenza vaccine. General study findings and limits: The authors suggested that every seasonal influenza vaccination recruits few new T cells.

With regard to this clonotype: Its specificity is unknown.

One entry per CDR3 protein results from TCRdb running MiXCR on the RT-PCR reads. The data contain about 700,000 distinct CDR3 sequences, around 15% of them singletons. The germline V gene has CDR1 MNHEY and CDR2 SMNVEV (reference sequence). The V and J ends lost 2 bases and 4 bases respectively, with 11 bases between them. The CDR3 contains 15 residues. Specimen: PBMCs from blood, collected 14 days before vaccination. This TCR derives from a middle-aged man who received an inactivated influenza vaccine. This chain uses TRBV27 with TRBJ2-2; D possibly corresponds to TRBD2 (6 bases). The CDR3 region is CASSLAGIGTGELFF. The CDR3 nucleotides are TGTGCCAGCAGTTTAGCGGGGATCGGCACCGGGGAGCTGTTTTTT.